This entry describes one T cell receptor beta chain. Its target is not known. These data belong to a study of T cells after yellow fever vaccination. Study-level information: With SMART-Seq v4 Ultra Low Input, the fractions containing low cell numbers were prepared. Points from the study as a whole: Reappearance after the booster was seen for most primary-vaccination clones, at 96% CD4 and roughly 90% CD8. FACS-sorted repertoires could contain abundant clonotypes contaminating from the bulk population.

Template switching by 5'RACE produced TCR cDNA, adding a universal primer site and UMIs. TCRdb reprocessed the 5' RACE reads with MiXCR, giving one entry per CDR3 protein. The table lists about 73,000 distinct CDR3 sequences, roughly 7.7% of them singletons. The germline V gene encodes CDR1 DFQATT and CDR2 SNEGSKA (reference sequence). The V end lost 1 base, the J end lost 0 bases, and 11 bases lay between the germline ends. CDR3 length: 15 residues. The TCR sequence derives from a man under 40 who received the YFV17D yellow fever vaccine. The chain is built from TRBV20-1 and TRBJ2-3; the D gene is possibly TRBD2 (5 bases). Sequenced here: CD8+ T cells sorted from PBMCs, sampled on the day of the yellow fever booster vaccination. CDR3 DNA: TGCAGTGCTAGAGTTGCGGGTGCTAGCACAGATACGCAGTATTTT. Translation: CSARVAGASTDTQYF.